This T cell receptor beta chain was documented in a study of OX40 agonist ivuxolimab in advanced cancers. Study information: With ivuxolimab, an agonistic anti-OX40 (CD134) antibody, patients were treated. Patients in dose escalation had liver, melanoma, kidney or head and neck cancers. General study findings and limits: Antigen targets of the expanded peripheral T cells went undetermined. Low normalized T-cell clonal expansion also characterized some of the nonresponders.

This clone came up once. Its antigen is unknown. The CDR3 covers 14 residues. Germline lookup yields CDR1 LGHNA and CDR2 YSLEER. Trimming left V 5 bases short and J 4 bases short, with 14 bases between. The protocol was immunoSEQ multiplex PCR, while the TCRdb copy is restricted to in-frame clones and leaves out a portion. The repertoire has some 41,000 clones, about 90% of them found once; the top ten carry around 0.5%. The chain has TRBV4-3 and TRBJ1-2, with no clear D. This specimen was CD4+ or CD8+ T cells sorted from blood, taken in a trial of the OX40 agonist ivuxolimab. This clonotype originated in an adult with an advanced solid tumor such as melanoma, head and neck, liver or kidney cancer. CDR3 DNA: TGCGCCAGCAGCGTTGACTCGACGGTCTATGGCTACACCTTC. It encodes CASSVDSTVYGYTF.